This is a list of T cell receptor beta chains from one sample in a study of vaccination effects on CD4 cells after COVID-19. For these receptors, no antigen is known. Data came from immunoSEQ multiplex PCR; TCRdb stores just in-frame clones and leaves some out. The data hold roughly 60,000 clones, with under 75% observed a single time. The sequences come from CD4+ T cells from PBMCs cultured with SARS-CoV-2 spike peptides, collected before COVID-19 vaccination. The receptors shown here come from a human donor who received a COVID-19 vaccine. CDR3s include the opening cysteine and the closing phenylalanine or tryptophan. The D gene is left open where the match is weak. Clone sizes are given selectively: once, few, many, or a class where the clone is expanded.

D gene,J gene,V gene,clone size,CDR3 DNA,CDR3 protein
NA,TRBJ1-1,TRBV10-3,few,TGTGCCATCAGTGGCGGACGGATGAACACTGAAGCTTTCTTT,CAISGGRMNTEAFF
NA,TRBJ2-1,TRBV7-7,NA,TGTGCTAGCAGCCTTAGCGGATCGGGGTACAATGAGCAGTTCTTC,CASSLSGSGYNEQFF
NA,TRBJ2-5,TRBV11-2,NA,TGTGCCAGCAGCTTAGTAGCAGGGGAGGGGACCCAGTACTTC,CASSLVAGEGTQYF
NA,TRBJ2-5,TRBV7-3,NA,TGTGCCAGCAGCTCAGGACAGAGGGAGACCCAGTACTTC,CASSSGQRETQYF
NA,TRBJ2-7,TRBV6-5,many,TGTGCCAGCAGGCCGACCGGGACCCAAAGGGGGGAGCAGTACTTC,CASRPTGTQRGEQYF
TRBD2,TRBJ2-4,TRBV5-4,once,TGTGCCAGCAGCTCGAGCGGGGCCCTTAACATTCAGTACTTC,CASSSSGALNIQYF
TRBD1,TRBJ1-5,TRBV7-9,NA,TGTGCCAGCAGCCCCTCTGACAGGGGTGGCAATCAGCCCCAGCATTTT,CASSPSDRGGNQPQHF
TRBD1,TRBJ1-2,TRBV2,NA,TGTGCCAGCACTTCGGACAGGGCTGGAGGCTACACCTTC,CASTSDRAGGYTF
NA,TRBJ1-3,TRBV3-1/TRBV3-2,NA,TGTGCCAGCAGCCAAGCGGAACTAATGTCTGGAAACACCATATATTTT,CASSQAELMSGNTIYF
TRBD1,TRBJ2-1,TRBV19,NA,TGTGCCAGTAGTATCAGCAGGGGGAGCTCCTACAATGAGCAGTTCTTC,CASSISRGSSYNEQFF
NA,TRBJ1-2,TRBV6-2/TRBV6-3,NA,TGTGCCAGCAGTACAGCGCGGGGCGCGAGAACTAACTATGGCTACACCTTC,CASSTARGARTNYGYTF
NA,TRBJ2-1,TRBV3-1/TRBV3-2,NA,TGTGCCAGCAGCCAAGCTAGCGAGCAGTTCTTC,CASSQASEQFF
NA,TRBJ2-2,TRBV2,NA,TGTGCCAGCAGCGCACAAGACACCGGGGAGCTGTTTTTT,CASSAQDTGELFF
NA,TRBJ1-1,TRBV18,NA,TGTGCCAGCTTAGGGACGGTGAACACTGAAGCTTTCTTT,CASLGTVNTEAFF
NA,TRBJ1-5,TRBV18,NA,TGTGCCAGCTCCCCAGGACAGAATCAGCCCCAGCATTTT,CASSPGQNQPQHF
NA,TRBJ2-2,TRBV12-3/TRBV12-4,few,TGTGCCAGCAGTCGGACAGTCACCGGGGAGCTGTTTTTT,CASSRTVTGELFF
NA,TRBJ2-5,TRBV27,NA,TGTGCCAGCAGCTTTGGAAGGCGAGAGACCCAGTACTTC,CASSFGRRETQYF
NA,TRBJ1-5,TRBV6-6,medium-sized,TGTGCCAGCAGGCCACCTGGAGGCAATCAGCCCCAGCATTTT,CASRPPGGNQPQHF
NA,TRBJ2-3,TRBV19,NA,TGTGCCAGTAGTATTGGTGGTAAAGATACGCAGTATTTT,CASSIGGKDTQYF
NA,TRBJ1-3,TRBV9,NA,TGTGCCAGCAGCCTGGGTGGAAACACCATATATTTT,CASSLGGNTIYF
TRBD2,TRBJ2-4,TRBV3-1/TRBV3-2,NA,TGTGCCAGCAGCCAAGATGGCGGGGGGAAGGGGATAGCCAAAAACATTCAGTACTTC,CASSQDGGGKGIAKNIQYF
TRBD1,TRBJ2-1,TRBV3-1/TRBV3-2,few,TGTGCCAGCAGCCCGGGACAGGGGGCAACAGTAGGCAATGAGCAGTTCTTC,CASSPGQGATVGNEQFF
NA,TRBJ1-3,TRBV6-1,NA,TGTGCCAGCAGTGAAAGACAGAACTACGGAAACACCATATATTTT,CASSERQNYGNTIYF
TRBD1,TRBJ1-2,TRBV10-3,few,TGTGCCATCAGCCCCGGGACAGGGGGCGCTGGCTATGGCTACACCTTC,CAISPGTGGAGYGYTF
TRBD2,TRBJ2-1,TRBV19,NA,TGTGCCAGTAGTATAGTGGGGACTAGCGGTAACAATGAGCAGTTCTTC,CASSIVGTSGNNEQFF
NA,TRBJ1-2,TRBV5-1,few,TGCGCCAGCAGCTTGTCATGGCAGGGAAGGTCCTATGGCTACACCTTC,CASSLSWQGRSYGYTF
NA,TRBJ2-2,TRBV4-2,few,TGTGCCAGCAGCCAAGATCAGGGATCAAACACCGGGGAGCTGTTTTTT,CASSQDQGSNTGELFF
NA,TRBJ1-4,TRBV30,NA,TGTGCCGTGCGGGGCCGGGGTGAAAAACTGTTTTTT,CAVRGRGEKLFF
TRBD1,TRBJ1-5,TRBV6-5,NA,TGTGCCAGCAGATTTAGACAGGGGTGGAATCAGCCCCAGCATTTT,CASRFRQGWNQPQHF
TRBD1,TRBJ1-2,TRBV18,NA,TGTGCCAGCTCGGACAACAGGGGGTTGGGAGACTATGGCTACACCTTC,CASSDNRGLGDYGYTF
TRBD1,TRBJ1-2,TRBV10-3,NA,TGTGCCATCTTTGCTACCGCAGGGGGCTATGGCTACACCTTC,CAIFATAGGYGYTF